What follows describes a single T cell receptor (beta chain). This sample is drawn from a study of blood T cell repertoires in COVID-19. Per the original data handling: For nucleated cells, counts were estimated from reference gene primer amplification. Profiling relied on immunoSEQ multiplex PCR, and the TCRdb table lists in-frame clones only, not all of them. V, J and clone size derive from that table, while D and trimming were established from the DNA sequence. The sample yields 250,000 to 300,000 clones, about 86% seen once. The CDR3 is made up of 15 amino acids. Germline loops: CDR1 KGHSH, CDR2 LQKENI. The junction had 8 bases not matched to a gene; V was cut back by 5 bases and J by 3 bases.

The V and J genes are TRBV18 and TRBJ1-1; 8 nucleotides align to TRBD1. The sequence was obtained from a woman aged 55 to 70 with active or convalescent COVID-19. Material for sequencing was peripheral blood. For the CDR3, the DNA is TGTGCCAGCTCAGCCGGACAGGGTGGCTACACTGAAGCTTTCTTT. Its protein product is CASSAGQGGYTEAFF.